A single sample gave rise to the 15 T cell receptor beta chains below, sequenced in a study of identical twins. TCRdb re-derived calls from the 5' RACE reads in MiXCR, one entry per CDR3 protein. There are nearly 900,000 distinct CDR3 sequences in the sample; about 12% occur only once, and around 1.5% lies in the top ten. This same sample was also taken into another study, of yellow fever vaccine responses in identical twins.

Sequenced input: PBMCs. These receptors were obtained from a woman younger than 30 in good health.

This chain connects TRBV6-5 to TRBJ1-1, with D possibly TRBD1 on 5 matching bases. This CDR3 is built from 15 residues. V lost 6 bases and J lost 1, with 15 bases in between. CDR1 and CDR2 from the germline V gene are MNHEY and SVGAGI. CDR3 loop: CASSYALGGNTEAFF. CDR3 DNA sequence: TGTGCCAGCAGCTACGCTCTTGGGGGGAACACTGAAGCTTTCTTT.

The chain is built from TRBV12-3 or TRBV12-4 and TRBJ2-1, with 10 bases fitting TRBD1. The CDR3 consists of 16 residues. V shed 0 bases, J shed 7 bases, and the junction held 6 bases outside the gene matches. CDR3 amino acids: CASSLAPGQGWNEQFF. CDR3 DNA: TGTGCCAGCAGTTTAGCTCCGGGACAGGGGTGGAATGAGCAGTTCTTC.

This clonotype was recorded many times. V and J are TRBV7-2 and TRBJ1-4; possible D gene TRBD1, 5 bases. The germline V gene encodes CDR1 SGHTA and CDR2 FQGNSA. This CDR3 contains 14 residues. V was shortened by 2 bases and J by 5 bases, with 9 bases between the two germline ends. Here the CDR3 reads CASSLYRDNEKLFF. The CDR3 DNA reads TGTGCCAGCAGCTTATATCGGGACAATGAAAAACTGTTTTTT.

This clonotype was observed many times. The rearrangement uses TRBV4-2 and TRBJ2-3, with D perhaps matching TRBD2 (7 bases). This CDR3 is built from 19 residues. The germline V gene has CDR1 LGHNA and CDR2 YNFKEQ. The V end lost 4 bases, the J end lost 4 bases, and 27 bases lay between the germline ends. CDR3 DNA: TGTGCCAGCAGCCCCCCAAGAGGAGGGGGGGCCTTAGGGGCAGATACGCAGTATTTT. Translated: CASSPPRGGGALGADTQYF.

A few counts support this clonotype. The rearrangement joins TRBV7-2 to TRBJ1-6; D is unresolved. With 5 bases removed from V and 9 bases from J, the gap between germline ends came to 23 bases. This CDR3 contains 17 residues. The germline CDR1 and CDR2 sequences are SGHTA and FQGNSA. CDR3 protein: CASSPRTNHITGSPLHF. DNA of the CDR3: TGTGCCAGCAGCCCTCGCACCAACCACATAACTGGTTCACCCCTCCACTTT.

This clonotype occurred a few times. The chain combines TRBV7-8 with TRBJ2-7, with TRBD1 matching 7 bases. The V gene's germline CDR1 is SGHVS and CDR2 FQNEAQ. With V trimmed by 2 bases and J by 3 bases, 10 bases remained unmatched. The CDR3 sequence is 16 residues long. CDR3 sequence (DNA): TGTGCCAGCAGCTTAAGTTCGACAGGGCCCTACTACGAGCAGTACTTC. Amino acid sequence: CASSLSSTGPYYEQYF. Based on the CDR3 plus reference TRBV7-8 and TRBJ2-7, the full variable domain is GAGVSQSPRYKVAKRGQDVALRCDPISGHVSLFWYQQALGQGPEFLTYFQNEAQLDKSGLPSDRFFAERPEGSVSTLKIQRTQQEDSAVYLCASSLSSTGPYYEQYFGPGTRLTVT.

The rearrangement uses TRBV5-1 and TRBJ1-5, with TRBD1 as a possible D gene (5 bases). Germline lookup yields CDR1 SGHRS and CDR2 YFSETQ. V was trimmed by 4 bases and J by 4 bases, leaving 18 bases between them. The CDR3 sequence is 16 residues long. The CDR3 region has the DNA TGCGCCAGCAGCCCGGACCCTGCAGGGCCAAATCAGCCCCAGCATTTT. It yields the protein CASSPDPAGPNQPQHF.

V gene TRBV5-1 combines with J gene TRBJ2-7, with D unresolved. This CDR3 comprises 14 residues. Germline CDR1 reads SGHRS; CDR2 reads YFSETQ. Trimming pared 3 bases from V and 5 bases from J, leaving 15 bases between. The CDR3 region is CASSSRTRRDEQYF. CDR3 coding DNA: TGCGCCAGCAGCTCGCGGACGCGCCGCGACGAGCAGTACTTC. Full variable domain (missing parts from reference TRBV5-1 and TRBJ2-7): KAGVTQTPRYLIKTRGQQVTLSCSPISGHRSVSWYQQTPGQGLQFLFEYFSETQRNKGNFPGRFSGRQFSNSRSEMNVSTLELGDSALYLCASSSRTRRDEQYFGPGTRLTVT.

This clonotype came up a few times. This rearrangement joins TRBV6-2 or TRBV6-3 to TRBJ2-7; D may be TRBD1 (5 bases). This CDR3 spans 12 amino acids. The V and J ends lost 5 bases and 4 bases respectively, with 9 bases between them. Germline V gene sequence: CDR1 MNHEY, CDR2 SVGEGT. The CDR3 is CASSDSPYEQYV. The CDR3 DNA sequence: TGTGCCAGCAGTGACAGTCCATACGAGCAGTACGTC.

The CDR3 region has the DNA TGCAGTGCGGTTTCGGTGGGAACCTACGAGCAGTACTTC. Its protein product is CSAVSVGTYEQYF. This chain joins TRBV20-1 and TRBJ2-7; D is ambiguous. The CDR3 runs to 13 residues. Germline V gene sequence: CDR1 DFQATT, CDR2 SNEGSKA (reference sequence). V dropped 6 bases and J dropped 2 bases, with 14 bases sitting between them.

This clonotype was seen more than once but under ten times. The V call is TRBV5-1, the J call TRBJ2-5, with D perhaps TRBD2 (6 bases). Germline CDR1 is SGHRS and CDR2 is YFSETQ. The V and J ends lost 6 bases and 2 bases respectively, with 11 bases between them. The CDR3 length is 13 residues. The CDR3 reads CASNWGEQETQYF. CDR3 nucleotides: TGCGCCAGCAATTGGGGGGAACAAGAGACCCAGTACTTC.

J is TRBJ2-2 and V is TRBV5-1; D is possibly TRBD2 (5 bases). Germline V lookup: CDR1 SGHRS, CDR2 YFSETQ. CDR3 length equals 14 residues. Trimming left V 4 bases short and J 4 bases short, with 11 bases between. The CDR3 region is CASSPGDGTGELFF. DNA of the CDR3: TGCGCCAGCAGCCCCGGGGATGGCACCGGGGAGCTGTTTTTT. Using reference TRBV5-1 and TRBJ2-2 for the parts outside the CDR3, the full variable domain is KAGVTQTPRYLIKTRGQQVTLSCSPISGHRSVSWYQQTPGQGLQFLFEYFSETQRNKGNFPGRFSGRQFSNSRSEMNVSTLELGDSALYLCASSPGDGTGELFFGEGSRLTVL.

This clonotype was detected a few times. The rearrangement uses TRBV5-1 and TRBJ1-6, with 8 bases matching TRBD1. Germline CDR1 and CDR2: SGHRS and YFSETQ. V gave up 3 bases and J gave up 5 bases; unmatched junction bases: 7. This CDR3 comprises 16 residues. This CDR3 reads CASSSGQGRHNSPLHF. In nucleotides, the CDR3 is TGCGCCAGCAGCTCTGGACAGGGCCGGCATAATTCACCCCTCCACTTT.

This clonotype was seen a few times. The genes are TRBV9 and TRBJ2-3; D remains ambiguous. CDR3 length: 16 amino acids. CDR1 SGDLS and CDR2 YYNGEE come from the germline V gene. The ends were cut back, 4 bases at V and 2 bases at J, with 17 bases in the middle. CDR3 coding DNA: TGTGCCAGCAGCCCTCCCTCGGCTTTTTACACAGATACGCAGTATTTT. Its translation is CASSPPSAFYTDTQYF.

The chain joins TRBV2 to TRBJ1-1; D is possibly TRBD1 (5 bases). The V end lost 7 bases, the J end lost 1 base, and 13 bases lay between the germline ends. Germline loops: CDR1 SNHLY, CDR2 FYNNEI. CDR3 length: 14 residues. Here the CDR3 reads CASNPRTQNTEAFF. The CDR3, as DNA: TGTGCCAGCAACCCTAGGACACAGAACACTGAAGCTTTCTTT.